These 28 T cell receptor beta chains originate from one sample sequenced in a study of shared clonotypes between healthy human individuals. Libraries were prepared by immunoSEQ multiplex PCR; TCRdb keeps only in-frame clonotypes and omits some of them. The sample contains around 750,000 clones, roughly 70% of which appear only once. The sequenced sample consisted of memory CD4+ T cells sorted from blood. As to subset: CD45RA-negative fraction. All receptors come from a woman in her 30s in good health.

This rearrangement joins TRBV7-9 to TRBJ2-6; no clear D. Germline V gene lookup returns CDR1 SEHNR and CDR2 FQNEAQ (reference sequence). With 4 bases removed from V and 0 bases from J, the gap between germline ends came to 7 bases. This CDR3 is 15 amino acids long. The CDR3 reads CASSSADSGANVLTF. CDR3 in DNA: TGTGCCAGCAGCTCCGCGGACTCTGGGGCCAACGTCCTGACTTTC.

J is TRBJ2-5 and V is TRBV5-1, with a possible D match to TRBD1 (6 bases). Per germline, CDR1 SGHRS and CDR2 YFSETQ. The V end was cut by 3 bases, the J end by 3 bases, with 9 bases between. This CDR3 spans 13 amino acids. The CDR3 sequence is CASSWTEKETQYF. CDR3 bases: TGCGCCAGCAGCTGGACAGAGAAAGAGACCCAGTACTTC.

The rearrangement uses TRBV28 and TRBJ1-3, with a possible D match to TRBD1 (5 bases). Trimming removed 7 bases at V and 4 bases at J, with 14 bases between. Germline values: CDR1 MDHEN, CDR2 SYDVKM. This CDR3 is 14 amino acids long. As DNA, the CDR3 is TGTGCCAGCAATACCCAGGGAGTGGGAAACACCATATATTTT. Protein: CASNTQGVGNTIYF.

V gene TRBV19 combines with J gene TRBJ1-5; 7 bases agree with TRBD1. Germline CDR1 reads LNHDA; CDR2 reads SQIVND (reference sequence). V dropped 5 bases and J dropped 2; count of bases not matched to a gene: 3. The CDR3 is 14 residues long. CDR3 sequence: CASSDRERNQPQHF. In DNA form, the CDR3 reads TGTGCCAGTAGTGACAGGGAACGCAATCAGCCCCAGCATTTT.

Here the CDR3 DNA reads TGTGCCAGCAGTGAACTGAGTTTCTACGAGCAGTACTTC. Translation: CASSELSFYEQYF. V and J are TRBV2 and TRBJ2-7; unclear D gene. With 2 bases removed from V and 3 bases from J, the gap between germline ends came to 8 bases. Germline CDR1 reads SNHLY; CDR2 reads FYNNEI. The CDR3 runs to 13 residues.

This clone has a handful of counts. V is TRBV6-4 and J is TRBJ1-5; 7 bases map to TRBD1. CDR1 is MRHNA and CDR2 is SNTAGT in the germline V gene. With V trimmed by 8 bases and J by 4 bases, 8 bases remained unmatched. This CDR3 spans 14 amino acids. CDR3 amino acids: CASSRQGGNQPQHF. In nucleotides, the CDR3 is TGTGCCAGCTCCCGACAGGGTGGTAATCAGCCCCAGCATTTT.

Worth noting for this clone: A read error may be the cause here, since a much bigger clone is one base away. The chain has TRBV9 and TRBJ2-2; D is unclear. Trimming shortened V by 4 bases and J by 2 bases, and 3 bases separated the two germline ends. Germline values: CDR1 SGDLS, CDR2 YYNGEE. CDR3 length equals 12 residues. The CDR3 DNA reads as TGTGCCAGCAGCATAAACACCGGGGAGCTGTTTTTT. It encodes CASSINTGELFF.

In nucleotides, the CDR3 is TGTGCCAGTATCGGCGGACTAGTCCCGTTCTTC. Its protein product is CASIGGLVPFF. The V call is TRBV19, the J call TRBJ2-1; 7 positions agree with TRBD2. V shed 7 bases, J shed 15 bases, and the junction held 9 bases outside the gene matches. CDR3 size: 11 residues. The germline gives CDR1 LNHDA, CDR2 SQIVND (reference sequence). Using reference TRBV19 and TRBJ2-1 for the parts outside the CDR3, the full variable domain is DGGITQSPKYLFRKEGQNVTLSCEQNLNHDAMYWYRQDPGQGLRLIYYSQIVNDFQKGDIAEGYSVSREKKESFPLTVTSAQKNPTAFYLCASIGGLVPFFGPGTRLTVL.

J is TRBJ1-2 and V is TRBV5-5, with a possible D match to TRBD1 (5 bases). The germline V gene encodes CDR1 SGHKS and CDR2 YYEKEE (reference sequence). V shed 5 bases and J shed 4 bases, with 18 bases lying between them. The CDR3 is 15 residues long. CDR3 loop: CASRLEGAGGYGYTF. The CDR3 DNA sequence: TGTGCCAGCAGACTTGAAGGGGCAGGAGGCTATGGCTACACCTTC. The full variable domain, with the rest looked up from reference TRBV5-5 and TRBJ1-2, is DAGVTQSPTHLIKTRGQQVTLRCSPISGHKSVSWYQQVLGQGPQFIFQYYEKEERGRGNFPDRFSARQFPNYSSELNVNALLLGDSALYLCASRLEGAGGYGYTFGSGTRLTVV.

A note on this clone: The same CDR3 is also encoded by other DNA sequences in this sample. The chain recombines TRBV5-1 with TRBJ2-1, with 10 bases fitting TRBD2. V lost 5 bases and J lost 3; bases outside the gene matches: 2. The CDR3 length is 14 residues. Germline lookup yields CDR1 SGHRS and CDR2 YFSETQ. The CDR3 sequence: CASSIAGGYNEQFF. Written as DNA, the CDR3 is TGCGCCAGCAGTATAGCGGGAGGCTACAATGAGCAGTTCTTC.

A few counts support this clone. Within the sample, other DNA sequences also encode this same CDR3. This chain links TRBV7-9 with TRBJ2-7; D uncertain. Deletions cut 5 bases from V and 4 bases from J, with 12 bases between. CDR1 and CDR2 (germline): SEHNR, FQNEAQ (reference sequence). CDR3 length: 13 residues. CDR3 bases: TGTGCCAGCAGCCTCCCTGGGCCTTACGAGCAGTACTTC. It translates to CASSLPGPYEQYF.

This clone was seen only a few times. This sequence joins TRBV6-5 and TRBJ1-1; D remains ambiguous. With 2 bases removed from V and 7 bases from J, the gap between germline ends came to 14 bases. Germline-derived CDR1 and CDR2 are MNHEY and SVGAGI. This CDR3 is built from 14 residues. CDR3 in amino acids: CASSYDVLSREAFF. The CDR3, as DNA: TGTGCCAGCAGTTACGATGTCCTAAGTCGTGAAGCTTTCTTT.

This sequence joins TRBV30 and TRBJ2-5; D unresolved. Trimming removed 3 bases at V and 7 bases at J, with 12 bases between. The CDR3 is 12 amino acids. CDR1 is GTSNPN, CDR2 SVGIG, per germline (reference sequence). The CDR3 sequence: CAWRSRKGTQYF. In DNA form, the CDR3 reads TGTGCCTGGAGGTCGCGTAAGGGGACCCAGTACTTC. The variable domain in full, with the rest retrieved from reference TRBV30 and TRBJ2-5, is SQTIHQWPATLVQPVGSPLSLECTVEGTSNPNLYWYRQAAGRGLQLLFYSVGIGQISSEVPQNLSASRPQDRQFILSSKKLLLSDSGFYLCAWRSRKGTQYFGPGTRLLVL.

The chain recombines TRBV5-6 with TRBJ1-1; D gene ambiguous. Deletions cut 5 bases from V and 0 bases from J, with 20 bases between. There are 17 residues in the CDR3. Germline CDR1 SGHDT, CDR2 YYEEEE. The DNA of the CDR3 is TGTGCCAGCAGTTCTCTAAAAGTCTACGTCATGAACACTGAAGCTTTCTTT. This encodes CASSSLKVYVMNTEAFF.

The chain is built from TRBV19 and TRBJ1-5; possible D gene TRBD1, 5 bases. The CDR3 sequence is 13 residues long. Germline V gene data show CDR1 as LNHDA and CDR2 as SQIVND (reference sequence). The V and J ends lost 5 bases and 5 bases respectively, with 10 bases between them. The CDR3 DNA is TGTGCCAGTAGTTGGCAGGGAGATCAGCCCCAGCATTTT. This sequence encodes CASSWQGDQPQHF.

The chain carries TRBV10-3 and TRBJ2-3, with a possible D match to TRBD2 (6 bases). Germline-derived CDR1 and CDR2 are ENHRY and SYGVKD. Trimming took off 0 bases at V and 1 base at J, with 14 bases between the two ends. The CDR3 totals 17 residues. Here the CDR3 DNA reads TGTGCCATCAGTGAGTCGATTGGCGGGATCGGCACAGATACGCAGTATTTT. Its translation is CAISESIGGIGTDTQYF.

CDR3 DNA: TGTGCCAGCACCTTTCGTCCGGGACAGCTCACTGAAGCTTTCTTT. It encodes CASTFRPGQLTEAFF. V usage is TRBV7-2 and J usage is TRBJ1-1; TRBD1 aligns across 7 bases. The CDR3 totals 15 residues. Germline V lookup: CDR1 SGHTA, CDR2 FQGNSA. With V trimmed by 7 bases and J by 4 bases, 12 bases remained unmatched.

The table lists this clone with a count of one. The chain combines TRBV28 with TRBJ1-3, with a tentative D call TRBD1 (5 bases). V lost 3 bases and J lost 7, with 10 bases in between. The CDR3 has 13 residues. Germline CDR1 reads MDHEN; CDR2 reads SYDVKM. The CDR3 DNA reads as TGTGCCAGCAGTTTCCCGGGACTTAACACCATATATTTT. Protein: CASSFPGLNTIYF.

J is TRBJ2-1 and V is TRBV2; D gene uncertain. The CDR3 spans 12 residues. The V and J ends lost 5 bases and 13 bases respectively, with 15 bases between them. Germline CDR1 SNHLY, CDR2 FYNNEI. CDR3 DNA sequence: TGTGCCAGCAGTCCCGACCAAATCCTCCAGTTCTTC. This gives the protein CASSPDQILQFF.

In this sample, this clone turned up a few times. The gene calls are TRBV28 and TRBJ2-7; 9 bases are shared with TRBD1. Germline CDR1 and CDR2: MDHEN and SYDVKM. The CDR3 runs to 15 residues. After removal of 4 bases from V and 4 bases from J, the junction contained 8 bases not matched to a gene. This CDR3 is CASSWGTGRAYEQYF. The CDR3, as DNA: TGTGCCAGCAGTTGGGGGACAGGGCGGGCGTACGAGCAGTACTTC.

Here the CDR3 reads CASSLGGIMNTEAFF. The DNA for the CDR3 is TGTGCCAGCAGCTTAGGTGGGATCATGAACACTGAAGCTTTCTTT. This chain uses TRBV7-6 with TRBJ1-1; D not certain. V was clipped by 1 base and J by 0 bases, with 9 bases between them. This CDR3 has 15 residues. CDR1 is SGHVS, CDR2 FNYEAQ, per germline. Full variable domain (rest looked up from reference TRBV7-6 and TRBJ1-1): GAGVSQSPRYKVTKRGQDVALRCDPISGHVSLYWYRQALGQGPEFLTYFNYEAQQDKSGLPNDRFSAERPEGSISTLTIQRTEQRDSAMYRCASSLGGIMNTEAFFGQGTRLTVV.

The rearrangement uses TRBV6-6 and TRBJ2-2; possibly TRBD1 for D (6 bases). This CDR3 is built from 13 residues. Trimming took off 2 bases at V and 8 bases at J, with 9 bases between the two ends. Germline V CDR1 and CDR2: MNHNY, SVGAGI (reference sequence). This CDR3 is CASSYPQGGELFF. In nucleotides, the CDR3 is TGTGCCAGCAGTTACCCGCAGGGGGGGGAGCTGTTTTTT.

CDR3 protein: CASSPGRGYRETQYF. The CDR3 DNA sequence: TGTGCCAGCTCACCAGGCAGGGGGTATAGAGAGACCCAGTACTTC. The rearrangement uses TRBV18 and TRBJ2-5; 7 nucleotides match TRBD1. The CDR3 loop spans 15 amino acids. Germline V gene sequence: CDR1 KGHSH, CDR2 LQKENI. The V segment lost 2 bases and the J segment 4 bases; nucleotides outside the gene matches: 7.

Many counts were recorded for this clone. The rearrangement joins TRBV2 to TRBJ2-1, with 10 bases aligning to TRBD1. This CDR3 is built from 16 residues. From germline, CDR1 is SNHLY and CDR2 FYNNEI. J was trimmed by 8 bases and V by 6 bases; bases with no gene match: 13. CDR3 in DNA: TGTGCCAGCAGAGCCCTAGTGGGACAGGGGATCCATGAGCAGTTCTTC. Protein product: CASRALVGQGIHEQFF.

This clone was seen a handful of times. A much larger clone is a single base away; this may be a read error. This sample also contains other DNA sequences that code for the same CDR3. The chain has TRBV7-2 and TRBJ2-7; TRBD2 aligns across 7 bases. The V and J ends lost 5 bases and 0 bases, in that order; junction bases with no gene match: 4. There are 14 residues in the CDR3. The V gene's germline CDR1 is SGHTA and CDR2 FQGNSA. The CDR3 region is CASSAQRDSYEQYF. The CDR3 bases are TGTGCCAGCAGCGCACAGCGGGACTCCTACGAGCAGTACTTC.

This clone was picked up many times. The CDR3 coding sequence is TGCGCCAGCAGCCCGAGCGCACGGGAATTTGAAAAACTGTTTTTT. This codes for CASSPSAREFEKLFF. The rearrangement uses TRBV4-1 and TRBJ1-4; D gene uncertain. CDR3 length: 15 amino acids. With 4 bases removed from V and 7 bases from J, the gap between germline ends came to 16 bases. Germline V CDR1 and CDR2: MGHRA, YSYEKL.

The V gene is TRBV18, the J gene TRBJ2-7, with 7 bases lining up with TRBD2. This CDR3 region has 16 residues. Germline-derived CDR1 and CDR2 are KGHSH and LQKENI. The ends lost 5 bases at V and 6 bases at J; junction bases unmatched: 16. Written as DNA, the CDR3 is TGTGCCAGCTCATCGAGGACAACCCGGACTAGTTCCGAGCAGTACTTC. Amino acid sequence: CASSSRTTRTSSEQYF.

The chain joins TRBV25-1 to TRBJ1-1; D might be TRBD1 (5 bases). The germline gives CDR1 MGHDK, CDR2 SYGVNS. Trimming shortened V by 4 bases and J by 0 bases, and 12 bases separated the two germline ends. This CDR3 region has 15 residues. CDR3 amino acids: CASSAVGRVNTEAFF. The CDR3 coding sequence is TGTGCCAGCAGTGCGGTCGGCAGGGTGAACACTGAAGCTTTCTTT.